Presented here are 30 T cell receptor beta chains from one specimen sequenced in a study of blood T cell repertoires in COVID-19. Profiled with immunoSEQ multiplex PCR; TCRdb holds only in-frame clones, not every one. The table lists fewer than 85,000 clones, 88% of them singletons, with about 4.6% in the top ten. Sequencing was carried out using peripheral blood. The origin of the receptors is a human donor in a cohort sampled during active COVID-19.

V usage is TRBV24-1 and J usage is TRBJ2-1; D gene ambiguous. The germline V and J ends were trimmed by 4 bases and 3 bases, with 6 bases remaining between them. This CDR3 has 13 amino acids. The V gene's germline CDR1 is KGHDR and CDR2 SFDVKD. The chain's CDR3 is CATSDTIYNEQFF. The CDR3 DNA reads TGTGCCACCAGTGACACAATCTACAATGAGCAGTTCTTC.

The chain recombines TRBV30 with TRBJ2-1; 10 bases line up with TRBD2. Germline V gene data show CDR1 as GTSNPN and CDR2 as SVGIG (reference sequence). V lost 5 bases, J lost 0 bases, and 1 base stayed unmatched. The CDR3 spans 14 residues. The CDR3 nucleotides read TGTGCCTGGGAGCGGGGGGGCTCCTACAATGAGCAGTTCTTC. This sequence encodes CAWERGGSYNEQFF. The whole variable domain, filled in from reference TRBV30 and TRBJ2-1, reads SQTIHQWPATLVQPVGSPLSLECTVEGTSNPNLYWYRQAAGRGLQLLFYSVGIGQISSEVPQNLSASRPQDRQFILSSKKLLLSDSGFYLCAWERGGSYNEQFFGPGTRLTVL.

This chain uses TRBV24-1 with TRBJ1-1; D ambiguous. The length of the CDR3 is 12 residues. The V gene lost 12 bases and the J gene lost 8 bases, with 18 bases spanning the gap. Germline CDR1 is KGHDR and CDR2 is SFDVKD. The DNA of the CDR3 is TGTGCCCCCTTACTCTGGGCAGGCGAAGCTTTCTTT. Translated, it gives CAPLLWAGEAFF.

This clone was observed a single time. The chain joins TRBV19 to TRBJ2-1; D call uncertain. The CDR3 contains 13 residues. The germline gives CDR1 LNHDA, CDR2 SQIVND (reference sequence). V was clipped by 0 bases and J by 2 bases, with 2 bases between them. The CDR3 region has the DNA TGTGCCAGTAGTATAGACACCTACAATGAGCAGTTCTTC. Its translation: CASSIDTYNEQFF.

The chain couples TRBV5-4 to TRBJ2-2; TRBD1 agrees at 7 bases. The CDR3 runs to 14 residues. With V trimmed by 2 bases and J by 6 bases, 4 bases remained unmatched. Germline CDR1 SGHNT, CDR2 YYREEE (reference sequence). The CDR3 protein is CASSLGQVSGELFF. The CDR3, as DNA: TGTGCCAGCAGCTTAGGACAGGTTTCCGGGGAGCTGTTTTTT. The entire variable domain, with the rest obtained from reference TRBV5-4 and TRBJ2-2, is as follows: ETGVTQSPTHLIKTRGQQVTLRCSSQSGHNTVSWYQQALGQGPQFIFQYYREEENGRGNFPPRFSGLQFPNYSSELNVNALELDDSALYLCASSLGQVSGELFFGEGSRLTVL.

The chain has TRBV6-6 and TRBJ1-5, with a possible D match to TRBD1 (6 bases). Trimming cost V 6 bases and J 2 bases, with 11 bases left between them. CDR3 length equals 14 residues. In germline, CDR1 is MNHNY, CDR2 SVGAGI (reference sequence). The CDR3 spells CASRNRDGNQPQHF. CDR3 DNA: TGTGCCAGCAGAAACAGGGACGGCAATCAGCCCCAGCATTTT.

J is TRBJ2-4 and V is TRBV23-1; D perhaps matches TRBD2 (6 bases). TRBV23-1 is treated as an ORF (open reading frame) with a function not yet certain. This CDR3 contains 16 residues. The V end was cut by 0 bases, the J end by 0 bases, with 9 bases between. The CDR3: CASSQSGGLAKNIQYF. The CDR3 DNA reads TGCGCCAGCAGTCAATCGGGGGGATTAGCCAAAAACATTCAGTACTTC.

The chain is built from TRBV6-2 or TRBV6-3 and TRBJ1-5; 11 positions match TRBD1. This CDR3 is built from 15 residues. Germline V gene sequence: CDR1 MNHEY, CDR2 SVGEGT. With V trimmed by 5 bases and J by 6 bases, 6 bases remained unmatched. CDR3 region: CASSQGQGAPQPQHF. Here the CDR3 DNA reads TGTGCCAGCAGTCAAGGACAGGGGGCGCCTCAGCCCCAGCATTTT.

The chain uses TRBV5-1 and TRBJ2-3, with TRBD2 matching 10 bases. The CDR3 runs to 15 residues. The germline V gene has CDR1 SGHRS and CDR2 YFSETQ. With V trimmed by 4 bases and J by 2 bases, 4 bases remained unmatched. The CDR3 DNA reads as TGCGCCAGCAGCCCACTAGCGGGGCCCACAGATACGCAGTATTTT. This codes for CASSPLAGPTDTQYF. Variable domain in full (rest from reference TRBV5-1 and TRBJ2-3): KAGVTQTPRYLIKTRGQQVTLSCSPISGHRSVSWYQQTPGQGLQFLFEYFSETQRNKGNFPGRFSGRQFSNSRSEMNVSTLELGDSALYLCASSPLAGPTDTQYFGPGTRLTVL.

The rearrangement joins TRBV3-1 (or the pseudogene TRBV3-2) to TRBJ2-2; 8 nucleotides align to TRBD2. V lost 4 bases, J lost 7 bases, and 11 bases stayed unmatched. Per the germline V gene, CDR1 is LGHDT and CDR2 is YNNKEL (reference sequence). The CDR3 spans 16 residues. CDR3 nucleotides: TGTGCCAGCAGCCCTCCCGGGGGTAGCGGGAACGGGGAGCTGTTTTTT. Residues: CASSPPGGSGNGELFF.

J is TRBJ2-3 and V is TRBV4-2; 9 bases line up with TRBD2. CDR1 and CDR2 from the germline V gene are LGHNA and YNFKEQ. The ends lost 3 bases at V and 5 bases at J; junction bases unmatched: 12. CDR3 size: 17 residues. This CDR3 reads CASSQGEAGGFGDTQYF. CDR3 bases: TGTGCCAGCAGCCAGGGGGAAGCGGGGGGTTTTGGAGATACGCAGTATTTT.

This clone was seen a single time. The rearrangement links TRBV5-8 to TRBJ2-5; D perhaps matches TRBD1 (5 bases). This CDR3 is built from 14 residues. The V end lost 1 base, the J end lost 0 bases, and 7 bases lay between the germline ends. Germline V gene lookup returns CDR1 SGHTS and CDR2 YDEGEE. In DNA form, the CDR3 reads TGTGCCAGCAGCTTGTCAGGGTACCAAGAGACCCAGTACTTC. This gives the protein CASSLSGYQETQYF.

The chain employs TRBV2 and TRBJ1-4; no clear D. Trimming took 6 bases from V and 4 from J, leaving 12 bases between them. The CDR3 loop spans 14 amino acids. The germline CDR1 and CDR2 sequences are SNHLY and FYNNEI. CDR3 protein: CASRGGQINEKLFF. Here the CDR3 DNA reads TGTGCCAGCAGGGGAGGGCAGATTAATGAAAAACTGTTTTTT.

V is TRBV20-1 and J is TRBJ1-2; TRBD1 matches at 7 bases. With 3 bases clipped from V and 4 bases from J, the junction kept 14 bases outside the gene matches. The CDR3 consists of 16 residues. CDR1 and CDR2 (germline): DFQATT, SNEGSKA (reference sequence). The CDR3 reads CSASLPQGVRSYGYTF. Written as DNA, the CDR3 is TGCAGTGCTAGTTTACCCCAGGGGGTACGGAGCTATGGCTACACCTTC.

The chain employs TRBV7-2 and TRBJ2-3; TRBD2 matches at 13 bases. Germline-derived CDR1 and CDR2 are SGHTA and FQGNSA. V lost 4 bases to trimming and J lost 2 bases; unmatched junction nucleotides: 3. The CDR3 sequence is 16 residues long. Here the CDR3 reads CASSSGLAGITDTQYF. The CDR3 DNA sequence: TGTGCCAGCAGCTCGGGACTAGCGGGGATCACAGATACGCAGTATTTT.

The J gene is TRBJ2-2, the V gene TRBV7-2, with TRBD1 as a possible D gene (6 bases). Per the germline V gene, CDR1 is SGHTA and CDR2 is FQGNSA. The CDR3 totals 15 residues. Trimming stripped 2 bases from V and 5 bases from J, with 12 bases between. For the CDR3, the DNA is TGTGCCAGCAGCTTAAGGGGGACGGTAACCGGGGAGCTGTTTTTT. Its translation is CASSLRGTVTGELFF.

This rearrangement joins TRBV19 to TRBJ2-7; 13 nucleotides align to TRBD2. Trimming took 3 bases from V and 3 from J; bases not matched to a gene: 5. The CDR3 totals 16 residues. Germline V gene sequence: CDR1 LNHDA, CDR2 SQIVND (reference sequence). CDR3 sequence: CASSIPGTSGDYEQYF. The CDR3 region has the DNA TGTGCCAGTAGTATCCCTGGGACTAGCGGGGACTACGAGCAGTACTTC. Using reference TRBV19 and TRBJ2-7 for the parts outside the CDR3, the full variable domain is DGGITQSPKYLFRKEGQNVTLSCEQNLNHDAMYWYRQDPGQGLRLIYYSQIVNDFQKGDIAEGYSVSREKKESFPLTVTSAQKNPTAFYLCASSIPGTSGDYEQYFGPGTRLTVT.

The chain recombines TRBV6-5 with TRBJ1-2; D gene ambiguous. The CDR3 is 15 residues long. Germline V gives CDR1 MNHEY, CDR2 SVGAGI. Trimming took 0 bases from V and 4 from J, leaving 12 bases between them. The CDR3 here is CASSYSSPGAYGYTF. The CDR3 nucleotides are TGTGCCAGCAGTTACTCGTCCCCCGGTGCCTATGGCTACACCTTC.

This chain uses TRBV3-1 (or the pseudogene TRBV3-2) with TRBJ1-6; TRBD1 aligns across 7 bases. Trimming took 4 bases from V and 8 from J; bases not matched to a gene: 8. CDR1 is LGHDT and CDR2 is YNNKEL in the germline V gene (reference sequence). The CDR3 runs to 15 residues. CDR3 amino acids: CASSPRQGNDSPLHF. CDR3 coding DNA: TGTGCCAGCAGCCCGCGACAGGGAAACGATTCACCCCTCCACTTT.

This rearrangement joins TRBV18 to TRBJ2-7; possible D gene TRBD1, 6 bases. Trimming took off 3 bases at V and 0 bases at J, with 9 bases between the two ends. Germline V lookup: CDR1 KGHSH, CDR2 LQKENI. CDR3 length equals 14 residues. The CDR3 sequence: CASSPGQSSYEQYF. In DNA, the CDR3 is TGTGCCAGCTCACCTGGACAGAGCTCCTACGAGCAGTACTTC.

The CDR3 region has the DNA TGTGCCAGCAGTTACGAGTCGAAAGCTTTCTTT. This sequence encodes CASSYESKAFF. The chain uses TRBV6-5 and TRBJ1-1; no reliable D call. This CDR3 region has 11 residues. In germline, CDR1 is MNHEY, CDR2 SVGAGI. V shed 2 bases and J shed 9 bases, with 7 bases lying between them.

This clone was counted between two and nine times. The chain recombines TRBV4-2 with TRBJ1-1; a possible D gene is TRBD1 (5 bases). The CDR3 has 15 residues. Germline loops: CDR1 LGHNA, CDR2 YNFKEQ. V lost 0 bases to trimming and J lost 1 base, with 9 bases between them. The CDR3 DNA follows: TGTGCCAGCAGCCAAGATCAGGGCACGAACACTGAAGCTTTCTTT. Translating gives CASSQDQGTNTEAFF.

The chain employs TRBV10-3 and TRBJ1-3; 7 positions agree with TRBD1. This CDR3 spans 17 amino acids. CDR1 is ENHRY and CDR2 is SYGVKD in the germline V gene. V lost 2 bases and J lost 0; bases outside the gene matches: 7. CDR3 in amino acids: CAISERSDRASGNTIYF. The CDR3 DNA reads TGTGCCATCAGTGAGAGGTCAGACAGGGCCTCTGGAAACACCATATATTTT.

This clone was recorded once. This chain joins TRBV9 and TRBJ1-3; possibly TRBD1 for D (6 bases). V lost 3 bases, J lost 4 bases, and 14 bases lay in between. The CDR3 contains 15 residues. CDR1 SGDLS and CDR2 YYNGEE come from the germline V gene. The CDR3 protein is CASSGAGTHGNTIYF. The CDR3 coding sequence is TGTGCCAGCAGCGGGGCCGGGACACACGGAAACACCATATATTTT. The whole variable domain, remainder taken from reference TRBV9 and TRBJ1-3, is DSGVTQTPKHLITATGQRVTLRCSPRSGDLSVYWYQQSLDQGLQFLIQYYNGEERAKGNILERFSAQQFPDLHSELNLSSLELGDSALYFCASSGAGTHGNTIYFGEGSWLTVV.

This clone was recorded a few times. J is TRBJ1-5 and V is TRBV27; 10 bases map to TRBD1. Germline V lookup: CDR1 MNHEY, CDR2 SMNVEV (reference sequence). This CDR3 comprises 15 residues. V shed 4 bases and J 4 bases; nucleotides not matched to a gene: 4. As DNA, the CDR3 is TGTGCCAGCAGTTCCCAGGGACAGGGGAATCAGCCCCAGCATTTT. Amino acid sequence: CASSSQGQGNQPQHF.

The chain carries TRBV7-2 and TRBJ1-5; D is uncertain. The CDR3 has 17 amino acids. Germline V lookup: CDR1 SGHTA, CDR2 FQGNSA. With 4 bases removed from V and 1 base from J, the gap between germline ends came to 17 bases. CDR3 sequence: CASSSRAPPRSNQPQHF. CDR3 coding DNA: TGTGCCAGCAGCTCGCGGGCTCCCCCACGGAGCAATCAGCCCCAGCATTTT.

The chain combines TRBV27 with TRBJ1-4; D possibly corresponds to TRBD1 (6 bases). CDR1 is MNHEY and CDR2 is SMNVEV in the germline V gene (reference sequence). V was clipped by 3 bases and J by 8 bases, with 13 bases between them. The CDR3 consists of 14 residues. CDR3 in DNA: TGTGCCAGCAGTTTGGACAGTGCGAGCGAAAAACTGTTTTTT. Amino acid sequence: CASSLDSASEKLFF.

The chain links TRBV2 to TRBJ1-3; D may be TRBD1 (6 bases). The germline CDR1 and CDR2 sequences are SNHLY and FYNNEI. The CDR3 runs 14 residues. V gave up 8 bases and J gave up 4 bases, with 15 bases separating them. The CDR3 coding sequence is TGTGCCAGCGGGCTCCAGGGGCTAGGAAACACCATATATTTT. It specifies CASGLQGLGNTIYF.

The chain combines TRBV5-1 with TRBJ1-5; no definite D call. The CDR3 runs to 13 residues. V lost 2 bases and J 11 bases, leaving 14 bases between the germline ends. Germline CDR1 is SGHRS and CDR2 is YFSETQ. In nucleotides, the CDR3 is TGCGCCAGCAGCTTAGAAGGAGTCTCGGCCCAGCATTTT. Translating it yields CASSLEGVSAQHF.

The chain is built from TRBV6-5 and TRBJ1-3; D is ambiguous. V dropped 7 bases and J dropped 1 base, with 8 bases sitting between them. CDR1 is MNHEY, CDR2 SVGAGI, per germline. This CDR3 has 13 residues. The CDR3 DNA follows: TGTGCCAGCAAGAGCGATTCTGGAAACACCATATATTTT. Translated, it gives CASKSDSGNTIYF.